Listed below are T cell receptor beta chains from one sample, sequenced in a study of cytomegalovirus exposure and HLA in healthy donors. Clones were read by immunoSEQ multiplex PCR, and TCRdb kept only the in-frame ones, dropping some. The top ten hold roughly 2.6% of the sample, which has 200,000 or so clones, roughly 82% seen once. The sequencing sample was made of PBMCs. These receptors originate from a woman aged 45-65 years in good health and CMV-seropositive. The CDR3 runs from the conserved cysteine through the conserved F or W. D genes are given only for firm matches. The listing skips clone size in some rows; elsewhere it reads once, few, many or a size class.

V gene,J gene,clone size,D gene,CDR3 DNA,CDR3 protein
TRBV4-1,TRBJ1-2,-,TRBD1,TGCGCCAGCAGCCACGGACAGGGGAAAGCGAATGGCTACACCTTC,CASSHGQGKANGYTF
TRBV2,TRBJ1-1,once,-,TGTGCCAGCATGGATTTGAGGAGGACTGAAGCTTTCTTT,CASMDLRRTEAFF
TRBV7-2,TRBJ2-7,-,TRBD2,TGTGCCAGCAGCTCCCGGGGGGACTACGAGCAGTACTTC,CASSSRGDYEQYF
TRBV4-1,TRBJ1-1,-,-,TGCGCCAGCAGCCAAGTTGAGGGAGGGACTGAAGCTTTCTTT,CASSQVEGGTEAFF
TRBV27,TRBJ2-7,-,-,TGTGCCAGTGCCGGGTTGCCTACCTACGAGCAGTACTTC,CASAGLPTYEQYF
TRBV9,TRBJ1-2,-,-,TGTGCCAGCAGCGTCAGCCAGGGCAACTATGGCTACACCTTC,CASSVSQGNYGYTF
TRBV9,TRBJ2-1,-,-,TGTGCCAGCAGCTCAACAGGGATGTGGTACAATGAGCAGTTCTTC,CASSSTGMWYNEQFF
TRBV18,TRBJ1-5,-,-,TGTGCCAGCTCTCCCGTGAGGGATAGCAATCAGCCCCAGCATTTT,CASSPVRDSNQPQHF
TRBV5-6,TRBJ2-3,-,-,TGTGCCAGCAGCTTGGGACAGAAGAGCACAGATACGCAGTATTTT,CASSLGQKSTDTQYF
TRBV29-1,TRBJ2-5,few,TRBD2,TGCAGCGTTACCGCTAGCGGAGATCTCCAAGAGACCCAGTACTTC,CSVTASGDLQETQYF
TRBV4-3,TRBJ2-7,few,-,TGCGCCAGCAGCCAAGGGGGGGGCGGGCTACCCTACGAGCAGTACTTC,CASSQGGGGLPYEQYF
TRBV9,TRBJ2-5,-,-,TGTGCCAGCAGCCCAAATAGGGAGGCCCAGTACTTC,CASSPNREAQYF
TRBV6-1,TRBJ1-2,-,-,TGTGCCAGCAGTCGGGATGTAAACTATGGCTACACCTTC,CASSRDVNYGYTF
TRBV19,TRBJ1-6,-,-,TGTGCCAGTAGTCCTCCGACAGAAAATTCACCCCTCCACTTT,CASSPPTENSPLHF
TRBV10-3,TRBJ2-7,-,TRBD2,TGTGCCATCAGTGAGCCGGGACTAATTATCTACGAGCAGTACTTC,CAISEPGLIIYEQYF
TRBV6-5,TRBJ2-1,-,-,TGTGCCAGCAAGGGGCTCTACAATGAGCAGTTCTTC,CASKGLYNEQFF
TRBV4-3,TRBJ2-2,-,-,TGCGCCAGCAGCCAAGAAGGGGGGGTTCGGGGCACCGGGGAGCTGTTTTTT,CASSQEGGVRGTGELFF
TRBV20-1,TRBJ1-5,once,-,TGCAGTGCGGGCCCGGAGCCCCAGCATTTT,CSAGPEPQHF
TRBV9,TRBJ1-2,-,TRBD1,TGTGCCAGCAGCGTGGATGACAGGGGGTACTATGGCTACACCTTC,CASSVDDRGYYGYTF
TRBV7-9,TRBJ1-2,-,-,TGTTCCAGCAGCTTATCAGGGGCTAATAACTATGGCTACACCTTC,CSSSLSGANNYGYTF
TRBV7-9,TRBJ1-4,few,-,TGTGCCAGCCACAGGCCCGGTAATGAAAAACTGTTTTTT,CASHRPGNEKLFF
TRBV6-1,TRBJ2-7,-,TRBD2,TGTGCCAGCACCCCAGGCGGGGGGCTTTCCTACGAGCAGTACTTC,CASTPGGGLSYEQYF
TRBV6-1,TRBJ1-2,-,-,TGTGCCAGCATCTCGGCGGGCGTTGGCTACACCTTC,CASISAGVGYTF
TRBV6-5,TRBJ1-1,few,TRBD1,TGTGCCAGCAGAACACCAGGGGGCACTGAAGCTTTCTTT,CASRTPGGTEAFF
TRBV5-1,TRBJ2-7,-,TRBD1,TGCGCCAGCAGCTTGGGAGGACAGGGTAACGAGCAGTACTTC,CASSLGGQGNEQYF
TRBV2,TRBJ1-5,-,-,TGTGCCAGCAGTGATCTCGGTACCAGCAATCAGCCCCAGCATTTT,CASSDLGTSNQPQHF
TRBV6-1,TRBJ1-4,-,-,TGTGCCAGCAGGCGGGCGGAGGAAAAACTGTTTTTT,CASRRAEEKLFF
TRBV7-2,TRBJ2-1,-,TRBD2,TGTGCCAGCAGCTTAGCCTTTAGCGGGAGGGGGAATGAGCAGTTCTTC,CASSLAFSGRGNEQFF
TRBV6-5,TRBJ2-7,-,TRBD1,TGTGCCAGCAGACTGGGGGGGACAGGGTTCGACGAGCAGTACTTC,CASRLGGTGFDEQYF
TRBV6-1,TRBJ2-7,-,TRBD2,TGTGCCAGCAGTGAAGATTTGTGGCGGGGGGGGCATGAGCAGTACTTC,CASSEDLWRGGHEQYF
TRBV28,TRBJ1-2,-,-,TGTGCCAGCAGTTTTTCCTCCCCAGGGGCCGCTAACTATGGCTACACCTTC,CASSFSSPGAANYGYTF
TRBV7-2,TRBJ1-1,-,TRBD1,TGTGCCAGCAGTTACACATCTACAGGGGACACTGAAGCTTTCTTT,CASSYTSTGDTEAFF
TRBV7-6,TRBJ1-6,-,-,TGTGCCAGCAGCTTAGCGAGGAATTCACCCCTCCACTTT,CASSLARNSPLHF
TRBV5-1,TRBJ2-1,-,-,TGCGCCAGCAGCTTTGAGGGTTTGAACAATGAGCAGTTCTTC,CASSFEGLNNEQFF
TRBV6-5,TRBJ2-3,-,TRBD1,TGTGCCAGCACCTCCATGGACAGGGGGCCGGATACGCAGTATTTT,CASTSMDRGPDTQYF
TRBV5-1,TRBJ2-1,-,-,TGCGCCAGCAGGGGGCGGAGCTCCTACAATGAGCAGTTCTTC,CASRGRSSYNEQFF